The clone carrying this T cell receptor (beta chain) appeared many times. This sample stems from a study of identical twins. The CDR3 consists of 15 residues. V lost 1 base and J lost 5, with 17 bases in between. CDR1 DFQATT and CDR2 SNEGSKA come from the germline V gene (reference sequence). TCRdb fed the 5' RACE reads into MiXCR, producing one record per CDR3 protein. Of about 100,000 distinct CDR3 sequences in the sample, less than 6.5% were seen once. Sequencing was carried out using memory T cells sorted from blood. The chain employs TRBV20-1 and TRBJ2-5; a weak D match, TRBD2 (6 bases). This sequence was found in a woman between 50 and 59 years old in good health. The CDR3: CSARVLASVSETQYF. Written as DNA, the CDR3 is TGCAGTGCTAGAGTACTAGCTTCTGTTAGTGAGACCCAGTACTTC.